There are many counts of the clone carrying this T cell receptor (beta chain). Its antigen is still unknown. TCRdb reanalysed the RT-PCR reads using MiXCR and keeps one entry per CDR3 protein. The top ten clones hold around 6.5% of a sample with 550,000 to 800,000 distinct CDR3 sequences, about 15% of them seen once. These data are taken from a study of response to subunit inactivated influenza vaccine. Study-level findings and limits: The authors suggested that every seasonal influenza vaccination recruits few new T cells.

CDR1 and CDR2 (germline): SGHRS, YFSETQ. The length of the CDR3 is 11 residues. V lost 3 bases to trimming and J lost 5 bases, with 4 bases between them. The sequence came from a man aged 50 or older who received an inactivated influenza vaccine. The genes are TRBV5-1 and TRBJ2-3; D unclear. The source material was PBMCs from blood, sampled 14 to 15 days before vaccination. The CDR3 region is CASSSIDTQYF. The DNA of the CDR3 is TGCGCCAGCAGCTCCATAGATACGCAGTATTTT.